Listed below are T cell receptor beta chains from one sample, sequenced in a study of a mutant IDH1 vaccine in newly diagnosed glioma. No antigen is known for these receptors. Here immunoSEQ multiplex PCR was the method, and the copy in TCRdb shows in-frame clones only, minus some. The data show approximately 51,000 clones, around 80% seen once. The sequences come from PBMCs, collected from a glioma patient whose treatment included an IDH1 peptide vaccine. The receptors stem from a middle-aged woman with glioma. Each CDR3 is given with its conserved first and last residue. Each record gives: V gene, clone size, CDR3 length, J gene, D gene, CDR3 protein, CDR3 DNA. The D gene is left open where the match is weak. Clone sizes are given selectively: once, few, many, or a class where the clone is expanded.

>TRBV7-2|NA|13|TRBJ1-1|NA
CASSRGVITEAFF
TGTGCCAGCAGCCGAGGGGTGATCACTGAAGCTTTCTTT
>TRBV14|once|16|TRBJ2-2|TRBD1
CASSHGQGRNTGELFF
TGTGCCAGCAGCCACGGACAGGGAAGGAACACCGGGGAGCTGTTTTTT
>TRBV5-1|NA|14|TRBJ2-4|TRBD2
CASSLETSGAIQYF
TGCGCCAGCAGCTTGGAGACTAGCGGCGCCATTCAGTACTTC
>TRBV5-1|NA|16|TRBJ1-1|NA
CASSLDRGFMNTEAFF
TGCGCCAGCAGCTTGGACCGGGGCTTCATGAACACTGAAGCTTTCTTT
>TRBV5-1|NA|12|TRBJ1-3|NA
CASSLDHNTIYF
TGCGCCAGCAGCTTAGACCACAACACCATATATTTT
>TRBV4-2|NA|16|TRBJ2-2|NA
CASSQDASAGPGELFF
TGTGCCAGCAGCCAAGATGCTAGCGCGGGTCCCGGGGAGCTGTTTTTT
>TRBV4-1|few|13|TRBJ2-3|NA
CASSQDDTDTQYF
TGCGCCAGCAGCCAGGATGACACAGATACGCAGTATTTT
>TRBV7-9|NA|16|TRBJ1-1|NA
CASSPQQGGLNTEAFF
TGTGCCAGCAGCCCTCAACAGGGAGGATTGAACACTGAAGCTTTCTTT
>TRBV5-1|NA|13|TRBJ1-4|NA
CASSLGSNEKLFF
TGCGCCAGCAGCTTGGGATCTAATGAAAAACTGTTTTTT
>TRBV5-6|NA|13|TRBJ2-5|NA
CASSSTSQETQYF
TGTGCCAGCAGCTCGACTAGTCAGGAGACCCAGTACTTC
>TRBV27|NA|13|TRBJ1-2|TRBD1
CASTYRGGTGYTF
TGTGCCAGCACCTACAGGGGGGGAACCGGCTACACCTTC
>TRBV11-2|NA|14|TRBJ1-2|NA
CASSLEEGNYGYTF
TGTGCCAGCAGCTTAGAAGAGGGGAACTATGGCTACACCTTC
>TRBV6-6|NA|13|TRBJ1-2|NA
CASSSLPDRGYTF
TGTGCCAGCAGCTCCCTCCCCGACAGGGGCTACACCTTC
>TRBV14|NA|15|TRBJ2-1|NA
CASSPRQLGPNEQFF
TGTGCCAGCAGCCCCCGACAGTTGGGTCCGAATGAGCAGTTCTTC
>TRBV6-5|NA|15|TRBJ2-3|TRBD1
CASSWGQGGTDTQYF
TGTGCCAGCAGTTGGGGACAGGGCGGCACAGATACGCAGTATTTT
>TRBV6-1|NA|15|TRBJ1-5|TRBD1
CASRRQGGLNQPQHF
TGTGCCAGCAGACGCCAGGGGGGTCTCAATCAGCCCCAGCATTTT
>TRBV7-6|NA|13|TRBJ1-4|NA
CASSAGSSEKLFF
TGTGCCAGCAGCGCGGGATCCAGTGAAAAACTGTTTTTT
>TRBV5-1|NA|14|TRBJ1-1|NA
CASSLGQANTEAFF
TGCGCCAGCAGCTTGGGACAGGCGAACACTGAAGCTTTCTTT
>TRBV5-5|NA|15|TRBJ2-5|NA
CASSLDGTGLGTQYF
TGTGCCAGCAGCTTGGATGGGACGGGTCTTGGGACCCAGTACTTC
>TRBV6-5|few|15|TRBJ1-2|TRBD1
CASRDPGGLNYGYTF
TGTGCCAGCAGGGATCCAGGGGGGCTCAACTATGGCTACACCTTC
>TRBV4-1|NA|22|TRBJ1-6|TRBD1
CASSEHPPVRPPFRDRNSPLHF
TGCGCCAGCAGCGAACATCCCCCAGTCCGGCCCCCTTTCCGGGACAGAAATTCACCCCTCCACTTT
>TRBV6-5|NA|13|TRBJ1-1|NA
CASSRRQAVEAFF
TGTGCCAGCAGCCGACGCCAAGCGGTCGAAGCTTTCTTT
>TRBV18|NA|16|TRBJ1-6|TRBD1
CASSPPSTGGNSPLHF
TGTGCCAGCTCACCCCCATCGACAGGGGGAAATTCACCCCTCCACTTT
>TRBV18|NA|13|TRBJ2-5|NA
CASTRANQETQYF
TGTGCCAGCACACGAGCAAACCAAGAGACCCAGTACTTC